This TCR beta chain was sequenced for a study of neurological immune-mediated disorders. Time point in this sample: technical triplicate 2. Per the germline V gene, CDR1 is SQVTM and CDR2 is ANQGSEA. V was pared by 7 bases and J by 7 bases, with 7 bases of the junction left unmatched. The CDR3 has 13 residues. This clonotype was found many times. The team produced cDNA through 5'RACE using 10-nucleotide random UMIs. From the 5' RACE reads, TCRdb called clonotypes with MiXCR, one entry per CDR3 protein. The data hold approximately 28,000 distinct CDR3 sequences, with about an eighth observed a single time.

Material for sequencing was CD4+ T cells from blood. The chain links TRBV29-1 to TRBJ1-4; 9 nucleotides match TRBD1. The source is a female donor with HTLV-1-associated myelopathy (HAM/TSP). In DNA, the CDR3 is TGCAGCGCAACGACAGGGGGGAGTGAAAAACTGTTTTTT. Residues: CSATTGGSEKLFF. Using reference TRBV29-1 and TRBJ1-4 for the parts outside the CDR3, the full variable domain is SAVISQKPSRDICQRGTSLTIQCQVDSQVTMMFWYRQQPGQSLTLIATANQGSEATYESGFVIDKFPISRPNLTFSTLTVSNMSPEDSSIYLCSATTGGSEKLFFGSGTQLSVL.